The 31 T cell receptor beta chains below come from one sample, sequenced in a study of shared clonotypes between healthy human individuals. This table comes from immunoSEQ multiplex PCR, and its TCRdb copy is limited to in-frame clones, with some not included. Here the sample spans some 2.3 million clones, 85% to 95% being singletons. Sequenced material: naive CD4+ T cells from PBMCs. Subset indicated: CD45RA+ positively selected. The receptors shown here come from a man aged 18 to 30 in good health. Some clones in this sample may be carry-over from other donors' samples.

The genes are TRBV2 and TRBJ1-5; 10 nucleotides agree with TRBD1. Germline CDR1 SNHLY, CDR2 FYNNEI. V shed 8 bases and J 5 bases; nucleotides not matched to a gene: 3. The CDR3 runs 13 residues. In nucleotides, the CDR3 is TGTGCCAGCGGCGGACAGGGGGATCAGCCCCAGCATTTT. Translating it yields CASGGQGDQPQHF.

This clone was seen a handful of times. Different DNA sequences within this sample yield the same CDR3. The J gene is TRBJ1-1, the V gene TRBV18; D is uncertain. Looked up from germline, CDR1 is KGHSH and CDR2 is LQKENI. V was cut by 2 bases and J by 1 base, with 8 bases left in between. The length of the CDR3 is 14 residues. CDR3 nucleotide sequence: TGTGCCAGCTCACCAAATTGGGGGAACACTGAAGCTTTCTTT. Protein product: CASSPNWGNTEAFF.

In nucleotides, the CDR3 is TGCGCCAGCAGCTTGGAGGGACAGGGGAACGAGCAGTACTTC. Protein: CASSLEGQGNEQYF. V usage is TRBV5-1 and J usage is TRBJ2-7; TRBD1 matches 10 bases. The CDR3 is 14 residues long. Germline CDR1 reads SGHRS; CDR2 reads YFSETQ. V gave up 0 bases and J gave up 5 bases; unmatched junction bases: 2.

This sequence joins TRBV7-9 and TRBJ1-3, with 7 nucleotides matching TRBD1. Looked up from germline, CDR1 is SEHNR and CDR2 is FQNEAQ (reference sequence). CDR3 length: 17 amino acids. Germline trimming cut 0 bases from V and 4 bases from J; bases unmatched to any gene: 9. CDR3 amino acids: CASSLAVTGLSGNTIYF. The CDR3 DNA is TGTGCCAGCAGCTTAGCGGTGACAGGGCTTTCGGGAAACACCATATATTTT.

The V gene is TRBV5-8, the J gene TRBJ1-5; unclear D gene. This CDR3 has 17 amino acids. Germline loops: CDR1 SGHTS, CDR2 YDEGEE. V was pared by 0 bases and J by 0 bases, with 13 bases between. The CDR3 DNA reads TGTGCCAGCAGCTTGGCCTTTGGAGCGTATAGCAATCAGCCCCAGCATTTT. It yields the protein CASSLAFGAYSNQPQHF.

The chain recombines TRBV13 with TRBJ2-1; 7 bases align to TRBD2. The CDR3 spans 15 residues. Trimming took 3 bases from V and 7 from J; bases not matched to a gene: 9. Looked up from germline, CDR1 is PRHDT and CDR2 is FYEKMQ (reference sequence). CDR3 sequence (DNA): TGTGCCAGCAGCTTGGTCGCGGGAGCTTGGAATGAGCAGTTCTTC. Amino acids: CASSLVAGAWNEQFF. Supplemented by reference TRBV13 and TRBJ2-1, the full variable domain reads AAGVIQSPRHLIKEKRETATLKCYPIPRHDTVYWYQQGPGQDPQFLISFYEKMQSDKGSIPDRFSAQQFSDYHSELNMSSLELGDSALYFCASSLVAGAWNEQFFGPGTRLTVL.

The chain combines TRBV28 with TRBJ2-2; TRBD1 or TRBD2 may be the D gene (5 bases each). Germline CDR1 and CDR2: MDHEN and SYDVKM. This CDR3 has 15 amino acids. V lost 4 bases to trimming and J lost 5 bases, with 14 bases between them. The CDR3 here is CASSSGTLGTGELFF. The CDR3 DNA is TGTGCCAGCAGTTCCGGGACCCTGGGGACCGGGGAGCTGTTTTTT. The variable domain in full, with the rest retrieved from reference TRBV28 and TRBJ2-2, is DVKVTQSSRYLVKRTGEKVFLECVQDMDHENMFWYRQDPGLGLRLIYFSYDVKMKEKGDIPEGYSVSREKKERFSLILESASTNQTSMYLCASSSGTLGTGELFFGEGSRLTVL.

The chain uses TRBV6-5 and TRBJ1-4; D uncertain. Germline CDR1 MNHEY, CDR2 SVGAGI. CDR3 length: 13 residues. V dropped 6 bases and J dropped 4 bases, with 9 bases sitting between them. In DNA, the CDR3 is TGTGCCAGCAGCGGCCGATTTAATGAAAAACTGTTTTTT. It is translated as CASSGRFNEKLFF.

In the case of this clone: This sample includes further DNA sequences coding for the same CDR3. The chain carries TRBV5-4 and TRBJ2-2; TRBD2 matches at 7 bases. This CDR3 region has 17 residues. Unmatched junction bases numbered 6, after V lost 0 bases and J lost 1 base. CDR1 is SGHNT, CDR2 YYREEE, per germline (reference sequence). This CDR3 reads CASSLGGASGNTGELFF. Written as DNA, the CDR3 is TGTGCCAGCAGCTTGGGGGGCGCTAGCGGGAACACCGGGGAGCTGTTTTTT.

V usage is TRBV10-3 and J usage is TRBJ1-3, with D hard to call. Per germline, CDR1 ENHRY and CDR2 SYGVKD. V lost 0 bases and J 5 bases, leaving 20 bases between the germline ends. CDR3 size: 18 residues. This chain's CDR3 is CAISESILTAGRRNTIYF. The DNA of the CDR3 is TGTGCCATCAGTGAGTCGATTCTGACGGCGGGTAGGAGAAACACCATATATTTT.

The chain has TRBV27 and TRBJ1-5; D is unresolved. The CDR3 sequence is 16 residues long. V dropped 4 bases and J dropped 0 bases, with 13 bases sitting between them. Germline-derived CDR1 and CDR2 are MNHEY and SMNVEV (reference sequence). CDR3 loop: CASSSFSSYSNQPQHF. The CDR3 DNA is TGTGCCAGCAGTTCCTTCAGCTCTTATAGCAATCAGCCCCAGCATTTT.

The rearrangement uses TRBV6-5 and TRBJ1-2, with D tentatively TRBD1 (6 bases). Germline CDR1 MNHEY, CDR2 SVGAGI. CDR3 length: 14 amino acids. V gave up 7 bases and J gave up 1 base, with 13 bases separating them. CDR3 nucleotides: TGTGCCAGCATGGGGGCAGACTTTAACTATGGCTACACCTTC. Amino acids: CASMGADFNYGYTF.

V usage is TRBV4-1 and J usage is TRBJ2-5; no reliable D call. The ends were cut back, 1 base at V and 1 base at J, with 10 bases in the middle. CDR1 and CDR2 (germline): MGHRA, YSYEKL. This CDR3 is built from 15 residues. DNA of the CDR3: TGCGCCAGCAGCCAAGGCGTGCAGCCCCAAGAGACCCAGTACTTC. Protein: CASSQGVQPQETQYF.

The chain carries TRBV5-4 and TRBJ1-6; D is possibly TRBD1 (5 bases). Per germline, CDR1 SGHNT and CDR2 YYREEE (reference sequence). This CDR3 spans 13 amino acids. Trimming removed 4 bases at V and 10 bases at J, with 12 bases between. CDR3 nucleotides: TGTGCCAGCAGCCCAAAGCGGGACTCACCCCTCCACTTT. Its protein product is CASSPKRDSPLHF. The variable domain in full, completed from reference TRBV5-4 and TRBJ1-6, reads ETGVTQSPTHLIKTRGQQVTLRCSSQSGHNTVSWYQQALGQGPQFIFQYYREEENGRGNFPPRFSGLQFPNYSSELNVNALELDDSALYLCASSPKRDSPLHFGNGTRLTVT.

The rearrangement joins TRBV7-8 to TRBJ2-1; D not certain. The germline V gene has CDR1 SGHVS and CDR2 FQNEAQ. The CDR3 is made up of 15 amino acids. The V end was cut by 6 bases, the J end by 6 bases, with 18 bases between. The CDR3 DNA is TGTGCCAGCAGACCCCTTCCCCAGATCCCCAATGAGCAGTTCTTC. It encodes CASRPLPQIPNEQFF.

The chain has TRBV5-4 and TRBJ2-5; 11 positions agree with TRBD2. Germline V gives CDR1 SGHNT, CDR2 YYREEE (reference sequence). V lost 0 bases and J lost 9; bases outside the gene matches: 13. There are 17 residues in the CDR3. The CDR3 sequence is CASSLGLAGPREVAQYF. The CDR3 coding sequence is TGTGCCAGCAGCTTGGGACTAGCGGGGCCACGGGAAGTGGCCCAGTACTTC. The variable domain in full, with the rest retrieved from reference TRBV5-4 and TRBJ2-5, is ETGVTQSPTHLIKTRGQQVTLRCSSQSGHNTVSWYQQALGQGPQFIFQYYREEENGRGNFPPRFSGLQFPNYSSELNVNALELDDSALYLCASSLGLAGPREVAQYFGPGTRLLVL.

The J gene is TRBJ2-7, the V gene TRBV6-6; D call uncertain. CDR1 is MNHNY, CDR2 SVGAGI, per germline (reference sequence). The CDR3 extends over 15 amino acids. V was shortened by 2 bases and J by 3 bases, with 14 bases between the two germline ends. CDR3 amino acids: CASSYETKIGYEQYF. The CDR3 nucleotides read TGTGCCAGCAGTTACGAGACCAAGATCGGCTACGAGCAGTACTTC.

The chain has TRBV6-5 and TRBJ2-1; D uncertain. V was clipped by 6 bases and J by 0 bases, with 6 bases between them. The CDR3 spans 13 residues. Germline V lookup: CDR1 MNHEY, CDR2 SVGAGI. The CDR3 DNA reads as TGTGCCAGCAGGGTAAACTCCTACAATGAGCAGTTCTTC. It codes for CASRVNSYNEQFF.

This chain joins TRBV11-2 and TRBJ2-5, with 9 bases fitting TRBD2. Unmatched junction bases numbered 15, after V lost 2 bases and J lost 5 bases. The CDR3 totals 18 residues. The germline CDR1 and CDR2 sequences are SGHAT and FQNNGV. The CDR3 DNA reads TGTGCCAGCAGCTTATCCCCGACTAGCGGAGGGAGGGGGGAGACCCAGTACTTC. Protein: CASSLSPTSGGRGETQYF. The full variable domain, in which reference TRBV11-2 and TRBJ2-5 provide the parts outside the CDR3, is EAGVAQSPRYKIIEKRQSVAFWCNPISGHATLYWYQQILGQGPKLLIQFQNNGVVDDSQLPKDRFSAERLKGVDSTLKIQPAKLEDSAVYLCASSLSPTSGGRGETQYFGPGTRLLVL.

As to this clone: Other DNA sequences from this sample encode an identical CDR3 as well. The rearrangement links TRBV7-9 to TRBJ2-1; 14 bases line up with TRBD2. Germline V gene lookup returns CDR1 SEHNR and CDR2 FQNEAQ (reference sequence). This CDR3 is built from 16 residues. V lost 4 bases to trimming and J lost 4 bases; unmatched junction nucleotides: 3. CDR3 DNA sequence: TGTGCCAGCAGCTCGCGGACTAGCGGGAGGTACAATGAGCAGTTCTTC. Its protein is CASSSRTSGRYNEQFF. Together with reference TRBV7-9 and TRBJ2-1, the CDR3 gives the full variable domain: DTGVSQNPRHKITKRGQNVTFRCDPISEHNRLYWYRQTLGQGPEFLTYFQNEAQLEKSRLLSDRFSAERPKGSFSTLEIQRTEQGDSAMYLCASSSRTSGRYNEQFFGPGTRLTVL.

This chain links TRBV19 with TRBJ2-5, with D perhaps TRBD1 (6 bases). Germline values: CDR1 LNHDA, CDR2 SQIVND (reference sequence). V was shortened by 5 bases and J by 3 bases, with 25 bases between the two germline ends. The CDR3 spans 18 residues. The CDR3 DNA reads TGTGCCAGTAGTCCTCGAGACTGGACAGTAAGGGGTAAAGAGACCCAGTACTTC. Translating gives CASSPRDWTVRGKETQYF.

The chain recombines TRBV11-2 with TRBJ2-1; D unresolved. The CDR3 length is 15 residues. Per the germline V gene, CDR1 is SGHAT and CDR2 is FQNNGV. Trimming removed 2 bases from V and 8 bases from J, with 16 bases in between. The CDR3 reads CASSLFSFGYDEQFF. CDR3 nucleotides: TGTGCCAGCAGCTTATTTAGCTTCGGTTACGATGAGCAGTTCTTC.

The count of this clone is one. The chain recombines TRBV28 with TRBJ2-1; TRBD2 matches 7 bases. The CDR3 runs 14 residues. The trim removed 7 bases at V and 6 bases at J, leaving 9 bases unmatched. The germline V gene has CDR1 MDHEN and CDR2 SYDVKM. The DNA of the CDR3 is TGTGCCAGCATTGGGACTATTCCTATCAATGAGCAGTTCTTC. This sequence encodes CASIGTIPINEQFF.

The CDR3 DNA follows: TGTGCCAGCAGCTTGGGGACAGGGGGCAACTACGAGCAGTACTTC. It is translated as CASSLGTGGNYEQYF. The rearrangement joins TRBV7-3 to TRBJ2-7; 12 nucleotides line up with TRBD1. The CDR3 spans 15 residues. Germline assignment: CDR1 SGHTA and CDR2 FQGTGA. V lost 3 bases, J lost 3 bases, and 3 bases stayed unmatched.

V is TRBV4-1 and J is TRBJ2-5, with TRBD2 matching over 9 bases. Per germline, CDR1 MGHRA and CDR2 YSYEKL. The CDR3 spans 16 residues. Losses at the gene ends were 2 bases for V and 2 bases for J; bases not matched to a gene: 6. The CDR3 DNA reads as TGCGCCAGCAGCCAATCATTGCTAGCGGGACAAGAGACCCAGTACTTC. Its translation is CASSQSLLAGQETQYF.

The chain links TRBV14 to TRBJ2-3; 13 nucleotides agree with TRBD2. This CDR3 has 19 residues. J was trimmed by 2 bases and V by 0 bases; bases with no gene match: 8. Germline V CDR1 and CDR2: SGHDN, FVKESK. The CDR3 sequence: CASSQEVEGLAGYTDTQYF. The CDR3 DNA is TGTGCCAGCAGCCAAGAAGTTGAGGGACTAGCGGGGTACACAGATACGCAGTATTTT.

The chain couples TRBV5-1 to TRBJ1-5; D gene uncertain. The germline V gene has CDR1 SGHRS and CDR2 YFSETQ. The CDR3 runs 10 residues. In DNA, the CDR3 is TGCCGTGGCGAATACCAGCCCCAGCATTTT. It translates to CRGEYQPQHF. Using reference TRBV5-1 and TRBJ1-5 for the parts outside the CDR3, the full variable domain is KAGVTQTPRYLIKTRGQQVTLSCSPISGHRSVSWYQQTPGQGLQFLFEYFSETQRNKGNFPGRFSGRQFSNSRSEMNVSTLELGDSALYLCRGEYQPQHFGDGTRLSIL.

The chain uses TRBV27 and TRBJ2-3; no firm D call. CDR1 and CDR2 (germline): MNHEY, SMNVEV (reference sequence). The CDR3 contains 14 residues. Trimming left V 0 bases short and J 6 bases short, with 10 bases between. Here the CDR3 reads CASSLSTDGDTQYF. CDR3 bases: TGTGCCAGCAGTTTATCAACGGACGGGGATACGCAGTATTTT.

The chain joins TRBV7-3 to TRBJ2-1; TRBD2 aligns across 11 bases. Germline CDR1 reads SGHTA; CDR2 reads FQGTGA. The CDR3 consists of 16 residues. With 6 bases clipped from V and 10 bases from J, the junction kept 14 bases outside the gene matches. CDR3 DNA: TGTGCCAGCAGTTCCGATAGCGGGAGGGCCTCTATCGAGCAGTTCTTC. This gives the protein CASSSDSGRASIEQFF.

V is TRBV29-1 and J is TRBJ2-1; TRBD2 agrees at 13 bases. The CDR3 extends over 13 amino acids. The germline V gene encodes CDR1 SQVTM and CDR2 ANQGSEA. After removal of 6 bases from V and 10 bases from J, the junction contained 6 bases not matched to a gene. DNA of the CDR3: TGCAGCGTCCGGACTAGCGGGAGATACGAGCAGTTCTTC. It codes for CSVRTSGRYEQFF.

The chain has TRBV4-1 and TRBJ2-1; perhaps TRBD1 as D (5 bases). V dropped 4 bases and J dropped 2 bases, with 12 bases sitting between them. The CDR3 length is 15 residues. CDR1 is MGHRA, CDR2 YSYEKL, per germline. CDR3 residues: CASSLTAGTYNEQFF. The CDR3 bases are TGCGCCAGCAGCCTTACGGCAGGGACCTACAATGAGCAGTTCTTC.